The sequence of this TCR beta chain was determined in a study of blood T cell repertoires in COVID-19. As for the study in general: The samples span acute and convalescent COVID-19 from the United States, Italy and Spain. Sources were T cells, B-cell-depleted T cells, or PBMCs; the material itself was cDNA or gDNA.

Study processing details: Counts of nucleated cells, estimated from reference gene primer amplification, were obtained. Generated by immunoSEQ multiplex PCR, the TCRdb table keeps only in-frame clones and is missing some. D and trimming were read from the DNA, whereas the V and J calls and clone size are those reported in that table. The table has some 180,000 clones, about 88% seen once. The CDR3 sequence is 16 residues long. Trimming took 0 bases from V and 8 from J, leaving 19 bases between them. The V gene's germline CDR1 is MGHRA and CDR2 YSYEKL. Material: peripheral blood. The rearrangement joins TRBV4-1 to TRBJ1-2; D might be TRBD1 (5 bases). This receptor was obtained from a woman at least 80 years old with COVID-19, enrolled during active disease. CDR3 in amino acids: CASSQEVPTAGLGYTF. The CDR3 DNA reads TGCGCCAGCAGCCAAGAGGTCCCCACGGCAGGGCTCGGCTACACCTTC.